This T cell receptor (beta chain) was recorded in a study of response to subunit inactivated influenza vaccine. TCRdb recomputed calls from the RT-PCR reads with MiXCR, one row per CDR3 protein. The sample comprises roughly 570,000 distinct CDR3 sequences, 12% to 15% of which are singletons, and around 10% rests with the top ten. This clonotype showed up many times. Germline CDR1 and CDR2: LGHDT and YNNKEL (reference sequence). V dropped 3 bases and J dropped 11 bases, with 14 bases sitting between them. The CDR3 has 14 amino acids. The TCR was taken from a man in his forties or fifties who received an inactivated influenza vaccine. Sequences were derived from PBMCs from blood, sampled about 12 days after vaccination. The chain is built from TRBV3-1 and TRBJ1-6, with D uncertain. In DNA form, the CDR3 reads TGTGCCAGCAGCCATATGGAGGGAGACACACCCCTCCACTTT. The encoded protein is CASSHMEGDTPLHF.